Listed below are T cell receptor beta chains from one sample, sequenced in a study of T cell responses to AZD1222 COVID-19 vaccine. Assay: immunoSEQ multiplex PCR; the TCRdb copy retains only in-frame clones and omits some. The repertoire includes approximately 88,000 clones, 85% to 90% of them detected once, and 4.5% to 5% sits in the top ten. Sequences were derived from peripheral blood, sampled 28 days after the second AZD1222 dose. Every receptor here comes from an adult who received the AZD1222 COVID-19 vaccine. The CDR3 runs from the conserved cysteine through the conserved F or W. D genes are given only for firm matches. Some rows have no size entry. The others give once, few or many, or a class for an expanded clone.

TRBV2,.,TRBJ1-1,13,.,CASCTDLNTEAFF,TGTGCCAGCTGTACGGATTTGAACACTGAAGCTTTCTTT
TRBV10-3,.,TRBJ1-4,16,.,CAISKGDGATNEKLFF,TGTGCCATCAGTAAGGGTGATGGCGCAACTAATGAAAAACTGTTTTTT
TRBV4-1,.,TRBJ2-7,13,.,CASSPDRPYEQYF,TGCGCCAGCAGCCCGGACAGACCCTACGAGCAGTACTTC
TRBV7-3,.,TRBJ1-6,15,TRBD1,CASSLMQGASSPLHF,TGTGCCAGCAGCTTAATGCAGGGGGCGAGTTCACCCCTCCACTTT
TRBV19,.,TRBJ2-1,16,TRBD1,CASSSKTGGSYNEQFF,TGTGCCAGTAGTAGTAAAACAGGGGGCTCCTACAATGAGCAGTTCTTC
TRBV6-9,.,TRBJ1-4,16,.,CASSWVPGTTNEKLFF,TGTGCCAGCAGTTGGGTCCCAGGAACAACTAATGAAAAACTGTTTTTT
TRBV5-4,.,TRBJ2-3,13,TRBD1,CASSSTGGDTQYF,TGTGCCAGCAGCTCTACAGGGGGGGATACGCAGTATTTT
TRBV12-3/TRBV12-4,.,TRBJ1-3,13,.,CASSLGAAYTIYF,TGTGCCAGCAGTTTAGGTGCTGCTTACACCATATATTTT
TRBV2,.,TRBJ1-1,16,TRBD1,CASSEGHTGVNTEAFF,TGTGCCAGCAGTGAAGGCCACACAGGGGTGAACACTGAAGCTTTCTTT
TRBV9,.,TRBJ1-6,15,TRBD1,CASSVGQGGGSPLHF,TGTGCCAGCAGCGTAGGACAGGGCGGAGGTTCACCCCTCCACTTT
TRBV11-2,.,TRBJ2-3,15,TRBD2,CASSPRDYHTDTQYF,TGTGCCAGCAGCCCCCGGGACTACCACACAGATACGCAGTATTTT
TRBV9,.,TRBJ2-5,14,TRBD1,CASSVGTGKETQYF,TGTGCCAGCAGCGTAGGGACAGGGAAAGAGACCCAGTACTTC
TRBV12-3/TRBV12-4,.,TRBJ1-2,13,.,CASRLTGFEGYTF,TGTGCCAGCAGATTAACAGGGTTTGAAGGCTACACCTTC
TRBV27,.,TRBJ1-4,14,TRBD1,CASRFQGAGEKLFF,TGTGCCAGCAGGTTCCAGGGGGCTGGGGAAAAACTGTTTTTT
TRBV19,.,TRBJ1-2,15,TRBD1,CASSAQAGGDDGYTF,TGTGCCAGTAGTGCCCAAGCAGGGGGCGACGATGGCTACACCTTC
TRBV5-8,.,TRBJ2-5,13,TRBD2,CASSWGLQETQYF,TGTGCCAGCAGCTGGGGACTACAAGAGACCCAGTACTTC
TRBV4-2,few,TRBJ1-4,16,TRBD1,CASSQAGTGGGEKLFF,TGTGCCAGCAGCCAAGCCGGGACAGGGGGCGGTGAAAAACTGTTTTTT
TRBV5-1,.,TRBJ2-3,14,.,CASSRGLGQGTQYF,TGCGCCAGCAGCCGGGGCTTAGGTCAGGGTACGCAGTATTTT
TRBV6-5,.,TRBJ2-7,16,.,CASSYSGRVATYEQYF,TGTGCCAGCAGTTACTCAGGTAGGGTGGCTACCTACGAGCAGTACTTC
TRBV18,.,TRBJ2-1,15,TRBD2,CASSPWRGGYNEQFF,TGTGCCAGCTCACCTTGGCGGGGGGGGTACAATGAGCAGTTCTTC
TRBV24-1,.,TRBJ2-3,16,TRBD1,CATSAGGTGKSDTQYF,TGTGCCACCAGTGCTGGGGGGACAGGGAAATCAGATACGCAGTATTTT
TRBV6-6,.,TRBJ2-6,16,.,CASSYPDSSGANVLTF,TGTGCCAGCAGTTACCCGGACTCCTCTGGGGCCAACGTCCTGACTTTC
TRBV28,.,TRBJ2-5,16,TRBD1,CASSYYGQGLQETQYF,TGTGCCAGCAGTTATTACGGACAGGGGCTCCAAGAGACCCAGTACTTC
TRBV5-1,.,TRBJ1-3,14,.,CASSLLAEGNTIYF,TGCGCCAGCAGCTTGCTGGCCGAGGGAAACACCATATATTTT
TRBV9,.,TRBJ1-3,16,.,CASSVEGGGSGNTIYF,TGTGCCAGCAGCGTAGAAGGCGGCGGCTCTGGAAACACCATATATTTT
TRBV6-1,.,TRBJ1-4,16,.,CASSEAGRVRGEKLFF,TGTGCCAGCAGTGAAGCAGGCAGGGTGCGGGGTGAAAAACTGTTTTTT
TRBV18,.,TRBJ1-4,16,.,CASSPKQLATNEKLFF,TGTGCCAGCTCACCCAAACAGCTTGCAACTAATGAAAAACTGTTTTTT
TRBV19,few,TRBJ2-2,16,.,CASSIKRGTGTGELFF,TGTGCCAGTAGTATAAAGAGGGGGACTGGGACCGGGGAGCTGTTTTTT
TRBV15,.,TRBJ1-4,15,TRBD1,CATSRDRTGWEKLFF,TGTGCCACCAGCAGAGATCGGACAGGGTGGGAAAAACTGTTTTTT
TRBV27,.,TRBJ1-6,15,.,CASSLRPPKNSPLHF,TGTGCCAGCAGTTTACGGCCACCGAAGAATTCACCCCTCCACTTT
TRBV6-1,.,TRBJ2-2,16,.,CASSERLGGYTGELFF,TGTGCCAGCAGTGAACGTCTGGGCGGGTACACCGGGGAGCTGTTTTTT
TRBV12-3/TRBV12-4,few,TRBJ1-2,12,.,CASSSGTYGYTF,TGTGCCAGCAGTTCCGGGACATATGGCTACACCTTC
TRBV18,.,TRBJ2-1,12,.,CASSPQGREQFF,TGTGCCAGCTCACCACAGGGCAGGGAGCAGTTCTTC
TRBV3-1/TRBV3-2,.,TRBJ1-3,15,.,CASSQELHSGNTIYF,TGTGCCAGCAGCCAAGAGCTCCACTCTGGAAACACCATATATTTT
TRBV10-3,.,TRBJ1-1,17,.,CAISDPLETGGNTEAFF,TGTGCCATCAGTGACCCCCTGGAGACGGGAGGGAACACTGAAGCTTTCTTT
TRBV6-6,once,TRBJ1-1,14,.,CASSYGAGFTEAFF,TGTGCCAGCAGTTACGGTGCGGGTTTCACTGAAGCTTTCTTT
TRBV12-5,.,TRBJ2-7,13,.,CASARHRAYEQYF,TGTGCTAGTGCCCGGCACCGGGCTTACGAGCAGTACTTC
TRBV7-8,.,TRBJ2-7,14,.,CASSPARQGYEQYF,TGTGCCAGCAGCCCAGCTCGGCAGGGCTACGAGCAGTACTTC
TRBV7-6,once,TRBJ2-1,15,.,CASSLGRGLYNEQFF,TGTGCCAGCAGCCTTGGGAGGGGGCTCTACAATGAGCAGTTCTTC
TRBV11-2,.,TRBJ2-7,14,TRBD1,CASSLAGQGDEQYF,TGTGCCAGCAGCTTGGCGGGACAGGGGGACGAGCAGTACTTC
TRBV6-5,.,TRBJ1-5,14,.,CASSPAGDNQPQHF,TGTGCCAGCAGCCCGGCCGGGGACAATCAGCCCCAGCATTTT
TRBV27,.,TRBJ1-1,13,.,CASSFKVNTEAFF,TGTGCCAGCAGTTTTAAGGTGAACACTGAAGCTTTCTTT
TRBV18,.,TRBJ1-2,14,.,CASSPLGTEQAYTF,TGTGCCAGCTCACCATTGGGTACGGAGCAGGCTTACACCTTC
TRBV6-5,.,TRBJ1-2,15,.,CASSLTQTATYGYTF,TGTGCCAGCAGCCTCACTCAGACAGCCACCTATGGCTACACCTTC
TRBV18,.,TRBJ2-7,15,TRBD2,CASSPPASGAHEQYF,TGTGCCAGCTCACCACCGGCTAGCGGGGCCCACGAGCAGTACTTC
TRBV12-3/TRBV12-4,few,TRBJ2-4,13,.,CASSFGGGNIQYF,TGTGCCAGCAGTTTCGGAGGAGGGAACATTCAGTACTTC
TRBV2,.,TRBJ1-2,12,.,CASSRDTYGYTF,TGTGCCAGCAGTCGGGACACCTATGGCTACACCTTC
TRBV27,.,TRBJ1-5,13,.,CASSRERGQPQHF,TGTGCCAGCAGCAGAGAGAGGGGACAGCCCCAGCATTTT
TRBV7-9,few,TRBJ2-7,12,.,CASSSGPGEQYF,TGTGCCAGCAGCTCCGGCCCGGGCGAGCAGTACTTC
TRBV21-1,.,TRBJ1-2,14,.,CASSNRGPVYGYTF,TGTGCCAGCAGCAACCGGGGGCCTGTCTATGGCTACACCTTC
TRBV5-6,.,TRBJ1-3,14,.,CASSLSGLWNTIYF,TGTGCCAGCAGCTTGTCAGGGTTATGGAACACCATATATTTT
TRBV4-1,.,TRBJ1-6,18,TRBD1,CASSQPPAAGTGNSPLHF,TGCGCCAGCAGCCAACCACCCGCTGCCGGGACAGGAAATTCACCCCTCCACTTT
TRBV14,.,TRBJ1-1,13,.,CASSLSGGTEAFF,TGTGCCAGCAGCCTATCGGGAGGCACTGAAGCTTTCTTT
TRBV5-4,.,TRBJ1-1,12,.,CASSTGQTQAFF,TGTGCCAGCAGCACAGGACAGACTCAAGCTTTCTTT